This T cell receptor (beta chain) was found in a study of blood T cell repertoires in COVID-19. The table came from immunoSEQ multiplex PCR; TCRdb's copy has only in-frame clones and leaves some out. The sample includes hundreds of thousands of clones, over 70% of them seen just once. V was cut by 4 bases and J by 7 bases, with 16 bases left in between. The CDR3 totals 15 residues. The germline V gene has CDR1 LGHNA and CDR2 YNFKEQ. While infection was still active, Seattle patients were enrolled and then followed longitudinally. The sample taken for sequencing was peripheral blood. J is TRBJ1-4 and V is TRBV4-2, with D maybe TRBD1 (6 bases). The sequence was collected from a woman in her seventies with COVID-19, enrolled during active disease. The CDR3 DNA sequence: TGTGCCAGCAGCCGCCGCATCAGGGGCGGTGAAAAACTGTTTTTT. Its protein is CASSRRIRGGEKLFF.